This entry lists 4 T cell receptor beta chains sequenced from one sample in a study of blood T cell repertoires in COVID-19. The repertoire was sequenced with immunoSEQ multiplex PCR; TCRdb's copy has only in-frame clones and lacks some. Of just under 65,000 clones in the sample, roughly 85% were seen once. Sequenced: peripheral blood. The receptors were gathered from a human donor in a cohort sampled during active COVID-19.

This chain's CDR3 is CASSQVTYGYTF. The DNA for the CDR3 is TGTGCCAGCAGCCAAGTCACATATGGCTACACCTTC. The chain couples TRBV3-1 (or the pseudogene TRBV3-2) to TRBJ1-2; no firm D call. The CDR3 has 12 residues. Looked up from germline, CDR1 is LGHDT and CDR2 is YNNKEL (reference sequence). Deletions cut 1 base from V and 5 bases from J, with 5 bases between.

V is TRBV5-4 and J is TRBJ2-2, with 11 bases fitting TRBD2. The CDR3 extends over 16 amino acids. Germline V lookup: CDR1 SGHNT, CDR2 YYREEE (reference sequence). The ends lost 5 bases at V and 1 base at J; junction bases unmatched: 4. For the CDR3, the DNA is TGTGCCAGCAGTATAGCGGGGGGGCGGAACACCGGGGAGCTGTTTTTT. It specifies CASSIAGGRNTGELFF.

CDR3 protein: CASRRTGRREKLFF. In DNA, the CDR3 is TGTGCCAGCAGGAGGACGGGGAGAAGAGAAAAACTGTTTTTT. The rearrangement uses TRBV6-5 and TRBJ1-4; no reliable D call. The germline V gene has CDR1 MNHEY and CDR2 SVGAGI. The CDR3 has 14 residues. Trimming pared 6 bases from V and 8 bases from J, leaving 16 bases between.

This clone was counted only a few times. The rearrangement joins TRBV10-1 to TRBJ2-1, with a tentative D call TRBD2 (5 bases). This CDR3 is built from 14 residues. The germline CDR1 and CDR2 sequences are WNHNN and SYGVQD (reference sequence). V lost 6 bases and J 0 bases, leaving 9 bases between the germline ends. In nucleotides, the CDR3 is TGCGCCAGCAGCCGGGGAAGCTCCTACAATGAGCAGTTCTTC. Amino acids: CASSRGSSYNEQFF.